This T cell receptor beta chain was identified in a study of siplizumab effects on memory and regulatory T cells. There are 11 residues in the CDR3. CDR1 SEHNR and CDR2 FQNEAQ come from the germline V gene (reference sequence). V shed 3 bases and J shed 7 bases, with 6 bases lying between them. In this sample, this clone turned up a few times. Produced via immunoSEQ multiplex PCR; TCRdb's table is partial and in-frame only. The repertoire has about 27,000 clones, about 79% of them found once; the top ten carry 24%. V and J are TRBV7-9 and TRBJ1-2, with D possibly TRBD1 on 5 matching bases. The source of this sequence is a human donor in good health. The specimen was memory CD4+ T cells sorted from blood. CDR3 sequence reads: CASSLRGGYTF. CDR3 DNA sequence: TGTGCCAGCAGCTTGAGGGGTGGCTACACCTTC.